Here is one TCR beta chain with its context. What it recognizes is unknown. This entry comes from a study of cytomegalovirus exposure and HLA in healthy donors. As for the study in general: The roughly 130 validation repertoires used the same platform as the approximately 670 first-cohort repertoires, a later analysis reported.

Method: immunoSEQ multiplex PCR; TCRdb's copy keeps in-frame clones and lacks some. The sample includes approximately 220,000 clones, approximately 90% seen only once; the top ten take around 3%. General study findings and limits: The authors confirmed in vitro that a few CMV-associated chains were specific for CMV antigens.

The V and J ends lost 5 bases and 4 bases respectively, with 14 bases between them. Germline assignment: CDR1 SGHAT and CDR2 FQNNGV. The CDR3 extends over 15 amino acids. This chain connects TRBV11-2 to TRBJ2-2; weak D call: TRBD2 (6 bases). Sequencing was carried out using PBMCs. This receptor was taken from a young man in good health and CMV-seronegative. The CDR3 sequence: CASSRRAGSTGELFF. CDR3 in DNA: TGTGCCAGCAGCCGGAGGGCGGGATCCACCGGGGAGCTGTTTTTT.